The 23 T cell receptor beta chains below all came from one sample that was sequenced in a study of Tregs in tolerant kidney transplant recipients. The assay was immunoSEQ multiplex PCR, and TCRdb's table has in-frame clones only and misses some. This sample yields about 110,000 clones, of which around 90% are seen a single time; approximately 0.3% belongs to the top ten. The source material was CD4+ T cells from blood, sampled before the transplant. The source is a human donor who received a combined kidney and bone marrow transplant.

This chain links TRBV7-2 with TRBJ1-2, with no clear D. Trimming left V 2 bases short and J 6 bases short, with 10 bases between. Germline V gene lookup returns CDR1 SGHTA and CDR2 FQGNSA. The CDR3 runs to 13 residues. This CDR3 is CASSLTDGDGYTF. DNA for the CDR3: TGTGCCAGCAGCTTAACCGACGGGGATGGCTACACCTTC.

The V and J genes are TRBV6-1 and TRBJ1-4; D is undetermined. This CDR3 is 12 amino acids long. With 7 bases removed from V and 5 bases from J, the gap between germline ends came to 8 bases. Germline V gives CDR1 MNHNS, CDR2 SASEGT. The CDR3 sequence: CASNGQNEKLFF. CDR3 nucleotides: TGTGCCAGCAATGGCCAGAATGAAAAACTGTTTTTT.

This clone has a handful of counts. This chain connects TRBV11-2 to TRBJ2-7, with 8 bases lining up with TRBD1. Per the germline V gene, CDR1 is SGHAT and CDR2 is FQNNGV. The CDR3 covers 15 residues. Trimming at V came to 3 bases and at J to 3 bases, leaving 7 bases not matched to a gene. The CDR3 loop reads CASSFGQGAYYEQYF. The CDR3 DNA reads TGTGCCAGCAGCTTTGGCCAGGGGGCTTACTACGAGCAGTACTTC.

The rearrangement joins TRBV11-2 to TRBJ2-2; TRBD1 agrees at 9 bases. Unmatched junction bases numbered 11, after V lost 3 bases and J lost 6 bases. Germline CDR1 and CDR2: SGHAT and FQNNGV. This CDR3 region has 17 residues. As DNA, the CDR3 is TGTGCCAGCAGCTTCCTACAGGGGGCAGCTTCGGCCGGGGAGCTGTTTTTT. Encoded protein: CASSFLQGAASAGELFF.

This clone was observed once. The chain uses TRBV23-1 and TRBJ2-4; the match to TRBD1 covers 11 bases. TRBV23-1 qualifies as an ORF whose function is uncertain. After removal of 0 bases from V and 2 bases from J, the junction contained 3 bases not matched to a gene. The CDR3 consists of 17 residues. CDR3: CASSQSDRGRPKNIQYF. The CDR3 bases are TGCGCCAGCAGTCAATCGGACAGGGGGCGCCCCAAAAACATTCAGTACTTC.

This clone was seen more than once but under ten times. The chain joins TRBV4-1 to TRBJ2-1; 8 bases are shared with TRBD2. Germline CDR1 and CDR2: MGHRA and YSYEKL. J lost 5 bases, V lost 4 bases, and 4 bases had no gene match. This CDR3 is built from 14 residues. CDR3 DNA: TGCGCCAGCAGCCCCGGGGGGGCCAACAATGAGCAGTTCTTC. It codes for CASSPGGANNEQFF.

The chain joins TRBV9 to TRBJ1-1; D may be TRBD1 (5 bases). The CDR3 totals 17 residues. The germline gives CDR1 SGDLS, CDR2 YYNGEE. V was shortened by 1 base and J by 4 bases, with 20 bases between the two germline ends. Here the CDR3 DNA reads TGTGCCAGCAGCGTATGGCAGGTCCCGGGGGAGGGCACTGAAGCTTTCTTT. This encodes CASSVWQVPGEGTEAFF.

The chain links TRBV5-4 to TRBJ2-5, with TRBD1 as a possible D gene (5 bases). The germline CDR1 and CDR2 sequences are SGHNT and YYREEE (reference sequence). The CDR3 is made up of 15 amino acids. Trimming cost V 4 bases and J 2 bases, with 15 bases left between them. Written as DNA, the CDR3 is TGTGCCAGCAGCCTCGTGGGGCAGAATCAAGAGACCCAGTACTTC. Residues: CASSLVGQNQETQYF. Variable domain in full (rest from reference TRBV5-4 and TRBJ2-5): ETGVTQSPTHLIKTRGQQVTLRCSSQSGHNTVSWYQQALGQGPQFIFQYYREEENGRGNFPPRFSGLQFPNYSSELNVNALELDDSALYLCASSLVGQNQETQYFGPGTRLLVL.

The gene calls are TRBV6-5 and TRBJ1-2; D possibly corresponds to TRBD1 (5 bases). V lost 5 bases to trimming and J lost 2 bases, with 9 bases between them. Germline CDR1 reads MNHEY; CDR2 reads SVGAGI. The CDR3 loop spans 13 amino acids. CDR3 sequence reads: CASSRAGNYGYTF. The CDR3 DNA reads TGTGCCAGCAGTAGGGCAGGGAACTATGGCTACACCTTC.

The genes are TRBV7-6 and TRBJ2-3, with D tentatively TRBD2 (5 bases). The CDR3 is 14 amino acids. V was shortened by 6 bases and J by 0 bases, with 10 bases between the two germline ends. Per the germline V gene, CDR1 is SGHVS and CDR2 is FNYEAQ. DNA of the CDR3: TGTGCCAGCAGTTTTGGAGGTAGCACAGATACGCAGTATTTT. Amino acid sequence: CASSFGGSTDTQYF.

The chain uses TRBV5-6 and TRBJ2-1; 10 positions agree with TRBD2. The junction had 4 bases not matched to a gene; V was cut back by 0 bases and J by 4 bases. CDR1 and CDR2 (germline): SGHDT, YYEEEE. The CDR3 totals 16 residues. In DNA, the CDR3 is TGTGCCAGCAGCTTGGATCCAGCGGGGGGGTACAATGAGCAGTTCTTC. Residues: CASSLDPAGGYNEQFF.

J is TRBJ2-1 and V is TRBV27, with a tentative D call TRBD2 (5 bases). This CDR3 spans 16 amino acids. V was clipped by 5 bases and J by 0 bases, with 14 bases between them. Germline CDR1 is MNHEY and CDR2 is SMNVEV (reference sequence). The CDR3 DNA follows: TGTGCCAGCAGTACCTTGAGGGCCAGCTCCTACAATGAGCAGTTCTTC. Translating it yields CASSTLRASSYNEQFF.

As to this clone: Different DNA sequences within this sample yield the same CDR3. The chain recombines TRBV4-1 with TRBJ1-1, with D perhaps matching TRBD1 (6 bases). Trimming pared 0 bases from V and 1 base from J, leaving 9 bases between. The CDR3 spans 15 residues. In germline, CDR1 is MGHRA, CDR2 YSYEKL. The CDR3 here is CASSQEGRGNTEAFF. The CDR3 coding sequence is TGCGCCAGCAGCCAAGAGGGCAGGGGGAACACTGAAGCTTTCTTT.

The gene calls are TRBV7-2 and TRBJ1-3; D remains ambiguous. Germline V lookup: CDR1 SGHTA, CDR2 FQGNSA. The CDR3 runs to 14 residues. Trimming stripped 1 base from V and 6 bases from J, with 10 bases between. CDR3 region: CASSLGRGLNTIYF. The CDR3 DNA reads TGTGCCAGCAGCTTAGGCCGCGGGTTAAACACCATATATTTT.

This clone was detected only once. A read error may account for a junction end that differs from germline. The V and J genes are TRBV7-7 and TRBJ2-7; TRBD1 aligns across 11 bases. The CDR3 is made up of 15 amino acids. The germline V gene has CDR1 SSHAT and CDR2 FNYEAQ (reference sequence). Here the CDR3 reads CVSSSGYGTGGEQYF. The CDR3, as DNA: TGTGTCAGCAGCTCAGGCTACGGGACAGGGGGCGAGCAGTACTTC.

This clone was detected once. The chain recombines TRBV29-1 with TRBJ2-3; D remains ambiguous. The CDR3 length is 12 residues. Germline CDR1 SQVTM, CDR2 ANQGSEA. Deletions cut 3 bases from V and 0 bases from J, with 4 bases between. The CDR3 loop reads CSVDRSTDTQYF. The CDR3 DNA reads as TGCAGCGTTGACCGGAGCACAGATACGCAGTATTTT.

This clone was found a few times. This chain connects TRBV4-1 to TRBJ1-6; D is unclear. CDR1 and CDR2 from the germline V gene are MGHRA and YSYEKL. CDR3 size: 14 residues. V gave up 4 bases and J gave up 5 bases, with 9 bases separating them. CDR3: CASSLTPDNSPLHF. CDR3 in DNA: TGCGCCAGCAGCCTTACACCAGATAATTCACCCCTCCACTTT.

The chain is built from TRBV7-9 and TRBJ1-2; 9 nucleotides line up with TRBD1. The V gene end was trimmed by 5 bases and the J gene end by 5 bases; junction bases not matched to a gene: 9. The CDR3 sequence is 15 residues long. Germline V lookup: CDR1 SEHNR, CDR2 FQNEAQ (reference sequence). CDR3 DNA: TGTGCCAGCAGCCCAACCCGACAGGGGGAATATGGCTACACCTTC. Translation gives CASSPTRQGEYGYTF.

The rearrangement uses TRBV9 and TRBJ2-6; possibly TRBD2 for D (5 bases). Trimming shortened V by 4 bases and J by 4 bases, and 12 bases separated the two germline ends. This CDR3 has 15 residues. Germline V gene data show CDR1 as SGDLS and CDR2 as YYNGEE. The CDR3 reads CASSTRTLGANVLTF. CDR3 sequence (DNA): TGTGCCAGCAGCACTAGGACGCTCGGGGCCAACGTCCTGACTTTC.

This chain uses TRBV5-1 with TRBJ1-1; D is unclear. Trimming cost V 2 bases and J 1 base, with 9 bases left between them. The CDR3 is 14 amino acids. Germline loops: CDR1 SGHRS, CDR2 YFSETQ. The CDR3 is CASSFGDANTEAFF. The CDR3 DNA follows: TGCGCCAGCAGCTTCGGGGATGCGAACACTGAAGCTTTCTTT. The variable domain in full, with the rest retrieved from reference TRBV5-1 and TRBJ1-1, is KAGVTQTPRYLIKTRGQQVTLSCSPISGHRSVSWYQQTPGQGLQFLFEYFSETQRNKGNFPGRFSGRQFSNSRSEMNVSTLELGDSALYLCASSFGDANTEAFFGQGTRLTVV.

The rearrangement links TRBV6-1 to TRBJ1-2, with a weak D call TRBD1 (6 bases). Trimming removed 5 bases from V and 6 bases from J, with 13 bases in between. The CDR3 covers 13 residues. Germline CDR1 is MNHNS and CDR2 is SASEGT. The CDR3 is CASSTTGIDGYTF. In DNA, the CDR3 is TGTGCCAGCAGTACTACAGGGATTGATGGCTACACCTTC.

V is TRBV19 and J is TRBJ2-1; 9 positions agree with TRBD1. Germline trimming cut 7 bases from V and 8 bases from J; bases unmatched to any gene: 6. This CDR3 spans 13 amino acids. Germline lookup yields CDR1 LNHDA and CDR2 SQIVND (reference sequence). CDR3 coding DNA: TGTGCCAGTAAAACGGACAGGGGTTATGAGCAGTTCTTC. This gives the protein CASKTDRGYEQFF.

The rearrangement links TRBV5-6 to TRBJ1-2; 10 bases are shared with TRBD1. Trimming cost V 4 bases and J 7 bases; bases outside gene matches: 10. This CDR3 comprises 15 residues. Germline CDR1 and CDR2: SGHDT and YYEEEE. The CDR3 DNA follows: TGTGCCAGCAGCCCACGAGGGACAGGGGACGGTGGCTACACCTTC. Translated, it gives CASSPRGTGDGGYTF.